The 24 T cell receptor beta chains below all came from one sample that was sequenced in a study of T cell responses to AZD1222 COVID-19 vaccine. Using immunoSEQ multiplex PCR, the repertoire was profiled, and TCRdb retains in-frame clones only, with some absent. The sample carries about 69,000 clones, 75% to 90% recorded once. Specimen: peripheral blood, collected 28 days after the second AZD1222 dose. Source of these receptors: an adult who received the AZD1222 COVID-19 vaccine.

This sequence joins TRBV10-3 and TRBJ1-2; the D is unclear. The CDR3 contains 12 residues. V gave up 6 bases and J gave up 2 bases, with 7 bases separating them. Germline V CDR1 and CDR2: ENHRY, SYGVKD. The CDR3 sequence is CAIRGGNYGYTF. In nucleotides, the CDR3 is TGTGCCATCAGGGGCGGGAACTATGGCTACACCTTC.

The chain recombines TRBV14 with TRBJ1-6; 10 nucleotides align to TRBD1. The CDR3 covers 16 residues. J was trimmed by 9 bases and V by 0 bases; bases with no gene match: 5. The germline CDR1 and CDR2 sequences are SGHDN and FVKESK. CDR3 amino acids: CASSQETGGVGSPLHF. For the CDR3, the DNA is TGTGCCAGCAGCCAAGAGACAGGGGGCGTGGGTTCACCCCTCCACTTT.

This rearrangement joins TRBV7-9 to TRBJ2-3; D not certain. The CDR3 is 14 amino acids. Per the germline V gene, CDR1 is SEHNR and CDR2 is FQNEAQ (reference sequence). Trimming stripped 1 base from V and 2 bases from J, with 7 bases between. The DNA of the CDR3 is TGTGCCAGCAGCTTAGACGGAACCACAGATACGCAGTATTTT. Translated: CASSLDGTTDTQYF.

This clone showed up just a few times. The CDR3 DNA sequence: TGTGCCAGCAGCTTGGTAGATGGGGCGATAGGTTCACCCCTCCACTTT. Its protein is CASSLVDGAIGSPLHF. V is TRBV5-5 and J is TRBJ1-6, with D perhaps matching TRBD1 (5 bases). V dropped 0 bases and J dropped 9 bases, with 16 bases sitting between them. From germline, CDR1 is SGHKS and CDR2 YYEKEE (reference sequence). This CDR3 has 16 residues.

The rearrangement links TRBV6-5 to TRBJ1-2; TRBD1 is a possible D gene (6 bases). The germline CDR1 and CDR2 sequences are MNHEY and SVGAGI. The germline V and J ends were trimmed by 5 bases and 6 bases, with 7 bases remaining between them. CDR3 size: 11 residues. CDR3 protein: CASSQGNGYTF. The CDR3 coding sequence is TGTGCCAGCAGTCAGGGGAATGGCTACACCTTC.

CDR3 nucleotides: TGTGCCAGCAGCCAGGGGACAGGCTATGGCTACACCTTC. Amino acid sequence: CASSQGTGYGYTF. The chain recombines TRBV3-1 (or the pseudogene TRBV3-2) with TRBJ1-2, with 8 bases aligning to TRBD1. This CDR3 is built from 13 residues. From germline, CDR1 is LGHDT and CDR2 YNNKEL (reference sequence). Losses at the gene ends were 3 bases for V and 4 bases for J; bases not matched to a gene: 1.

This clone was seen more than once but under ten times. The chain uses TRBV9 and TRBJ1-4; D remains unclear. Germline values: CDR1 SGDLS, CDR2 YYNGEE. With 3 bases removed from V and 11 bases from J, the gap between germline ends came to 20 bases. The CDR3 loop spans 15 amino acids. CDR3 in DNA: TGTGCCAGCAGCGAGGATCCTAACCCCACGAGCAAACTGTTTTTT. Residues: CASSEDPNPTSKLFF.

The rearrangement uses TRBV2 and TRBJ1-3, with 10 bases identical to TRBD1. The germline CDR1 and CDR2 sequences are SNHLY and FYNNEI. The J segment lost 4 bases and the V segment lost 6 bases, leaving 6 bases of the junction unmatched. The CDR3 contains 15 residues. This chain's CDR3 is CASRPDRGLGNTIYF. CDR3 DNA: TGTGCCAGCAGGCCCGACAGGGGGCTCGGAAACACCATATATTTT.

The genes are TRBV11-3 and TRBJ1-1; TRBD1 aligns across 9 bases. This CDR3 is built from 15 residues. Trimming cost V 5 bases and J 1 base; bases outside gene matches: 5. The germline gives CDR1 SGHNT, CDR2 YENEEA. The CDR3 region is CASSPWTGENTEAFF. Written as DNA, the CDR3 is TGTGCCAGCAGCCCATGGACAGGGGAGAACACTGAAGCTTTCTTT.

This chain uses TRBV27 with TRBJ2-5, with TRBD1 as a possible D gene (6 bases). From germline, CDR1 is MNHEY and CDR2 SMNVEV (reference sequence). The CDR3 sequence is 13 residues long. Trimming stripped 6 bases from V and 5 bases from J, with 13 bases between. The DNA for the CDR3 is TGTGCCAGCAGGAACAGGGACACGGAGACCCAGTACTTC. The encoded protein is CASRNRDTETQYF.

The genes are TRBV10-3 and TRBJ1-1; D ambiguous. The CDR3 length is 14 residues. Trimming took 3 bases from V and 3 from J, leaving 11 bases between them. CDR1 is ENHRY, CDR2 SYGVKD, per germline. The CDR3 DNA follows: TGTGCCATCAGTGAAAGGAAATACGACACTGAAGCTTTCTTT. It specifies CAISERKYDTEAFF.

The rearrangement uses TRBV3-1 (or the pseudogene TRBV3-2) and TRBJ2-5; 9 bases match TRBD2. The V segment lost 5 bases and the J segment 5 bases; nucleotides outside the gene matches: 9. Germline V gives CDR1 LGHDT, CDR2 YNNKEL (reference sequence). CDR3 length equals 15 residues. The CDR3 here is CASSKGLAGRETQYF. In DNA, the CDR3 is TGTGCCAGCAGCAAGGGACTAGCCGGGCGGGAGACCCAGTACTTC.

This chain links TRBV18 with TRBJ1-1, with 7 nucleotides matching TRBD1. The CDR3 contains 17 residues. V shed 3 bases, J shed 5 bases, and the junction held 15 bases outside the gene matches. Per the germline V gene, CDR1 is KGHSH and CDR2 is LQKENI. DNA of the CDR3: TGTGCCAGCTCACCCAGGACAGGCTCTATGGGGGTGACTGAAGCTTTCTTT. Translated: CASSPRTGSMGVTEAFF.

The chain couples TRBV7-2 to TRBJ2-3; TRBD1 aligns across 8 bases. Germline lookup yields CDR1 SGHTA and CDR2 FQGNSA. J was trimmed by 1 base and V by 1 base; bases with no gene match: 4. The CDR3 is 16 amino acids. CDR3 nucleotides: TGTGCCAGCAGCTTAGGCCAGGGGGCTGGCACAGATACGCAGTATTTT. This codes for CASSLGQGAGTDTQYF.

V and J are TRBV7-6 and TRBJ2-5, with D uncertain. The germline V gene encodes CDR1 SGHVS and CDR2 FNYEAQ. CDR3 length equals 15 residues. Trimming shortened V by 5 bases and J by 1 base, and 14 bases separated the two germline ends. The CDR3 protein is CASSTINAVQETQYF. CDR3 in DNA: TGTGCCAGCAGCACTATTAACGCGGTCCAAGAGACCCAGTACTTC.

The chain's CDR3 is CASSLIPPTVPHGFIYGYTF. For the CDR3, the DNA is TGTGCCAGCAGTCTTATACCCCCGACAGTACCCCATGGGTTCATCTATGGCTACACCTTC. The V call is TRBV28, the J call TRBJ1-2; TRBD1 is a possible D gene (5 bases). There are 20 residues in the CDR3. Germline lookup yields CDR1 MDHEN and CDR2 SYDVKM. V was trimmed by 5 bases and J by 4 bases, leaving 32 bases between them.

The chain employs TRBV5-6 and TRBJ1-5, with TRBD1 matching 12 bases. This CDR3 spans 15 amino acids. V lost 3 bases to trimming and J lost 7 bases; unmatched junction nucleotides: 5. Germline values: CDR1 SGHDT, CDR2 YYEEEE. The CDR3 spells CASSSGQGAGQPQHF. As DNA, the CDR3 is TGTGCCAGCAGCTCGGGACAGGGGGCCGGGCAGCCCCAGCATTTT.

This clone was seen only once. V usage is TRBV6-2 or TRBV6-3 and J usage is TRBJ1-1; D ambiguous. The V and J ends lost 2 bases and 6 bases respectively, with 10 bases between them. This CDR3 has 13 amino acids. The germline gives CDR1 MNHEY, CDR2 SVGEGT. The DNA of the CDR3 is TGTGCCAGCAGTTACCATAGAGCCGCTGAAGCTTTCTTT. Translation gives CASSYHRAAEAFF.

The chain links TRBV13 to TRBJ2-4; 12 bases are shared with TRBD1. The CDR3 runs 16 residues. V dropped 4 bases and J dropped 5; count of bases not matched to a gene: 6. CDR1 PRHDT and CDR2 FYEKMQ come from the germline V gene (reference sequence). Written as DNA, the CDR3 is TGTGCCAGCAGCTCCTGGGACAGGGGGCAGGAAAACATTCAGTACTTC. Its protein product is CASSSWDRGQENIQYF.

This chain links TRBV9 with TRBJ1-1; tentatively, D is TRBD1 (5 bases). Germline V gene data show CDR1 as SGDLS and CDR2 as YYNGEE. The CDR3 runs 14 residues. With 8 bases removed from V and 2 bases from J, the gap between germline ends came to 16 bases. The CDR3 region is CASCPGNTNTEAFF. The DNA of the CDR3 is TGTGCCAGTTGTCCAGGGAATACTAACACTGAAGCTTTCTTT.

The J gene is TRBJ2-1, the V gene TRBV5-1; D remains unclear. Germline assignment: CDR1 SGHRS and CDR2 YFSETQ. The CDR3 is 15 residues long. With 2 bases removed from V and 0 bases from J, the gap between germline ends came to 9 bases. The CDR3 DNA follows: TGCGCCAGCAGCTTAACGCCGAGCTCCTACAATGAGCAGTTCTTC. Translation gives CASSLTPSSYNEQFF.

The gene calls are TRBV5-1 and TRBJ2-5; D possibly corresponds to TRBD2 (5 bases). The V end lost 4 bases, the J end lost 5 bases, and 12 bases lay between the germline ends. CDR3 length: 13 amino acids. Germline V gene data show CDR1 as SGHRS and CDR2 as YFSETQ. The DNA of the CDR3 is TGCGCCAGCAGCCCTGAGGGCTCCGAGACCCAGTACTTC. It specifies CASSPEGSETQYF.

This clone came up once. The V gene is TRBV12-3 or TRBV12-4, the J gene TRBJ1-1; D possibly corresponds to TRBD1 (6 bases). With 6 bases removed from V and 5 bases from J, the gap between germline ends came to 13 bases. The CDR3 has 13 residues. CDR3 region: CASSYTGSTEAFF. CDR3 DNA: TGTGCCAGCAGCTATACAGGGAGTACTGAAGCTTTCTTT.

This clone was seen a few times. V usage is TRBV6-2 or TRBV6-3 and J usage is TRBJ2-7; 9 bases line up with TRBD1. Germline V CDR1 and CDR2: MNHEY, SVGEGT. The CDR3 extends over 15 amino acids. The ends lost 5 bases at V and 6 bases at J; junction bases unmatched: 11. The CDR3 nucleotides are TGTGCCAGCAGTGACACGGGACAGGGAGGGTTCGAGCAGTACTTC. This codes for CASSDTGQGGFEQYF.